This note documents a single TCR beta chain sequence. Its antigen is undetermined. This sample is drawn from a study of T cell responses to AZD1222 COVID-19 vaccine. Points from the study as a whole: Donors, mostly white British, included more females; clonal diversity was possibly underestimated. Baseline serology detected seropositivity in only six AZD1222 recipients.

Assay used: immunoSEQ multiplex PCR; TCRdb lists only in-frame clones, some missing. The table lists around 130,000 clones, 89% of them singletons. Sample: peripheral blood, taken 28 days after the second AZD1222 dose. This clonotype was sampled from an adult who received the AZD1222 COVID-19 vaccine.

CDR3 in amino acids: CASTDTYNEQFF. The CDR3 coding sequence is TGTGCCAGCACTGACACCTACAATGAGCAGTTCTTC. This chain joins TRBV6-1 and TRBJ2-1; D unclear. Trimming pared 7 bases from V and 2 bases from J, leaving 6 bases between. Germline V CDR1 and CDR2: MNHNS, SASEGT. This CDR3 has 12 residues.